The source of this T cell receptor beta chain is a study of shared clonotypes between healthy human individuals. Libraries were prepared by immunoSEQ multiplex PCR; TCRdb keeps only in-frame clonotypes and omits some of them. Counted here are about 1.4 million clones, approximately 97% occurring once; the ten biggest clones make up approximately 1%. CDR1 is SGHAT and CDR2 is FQDESV in the germline V gene (reference sequence). Trimming removed 3 bases from V and 6 bases from J, with 6 bases in between. CDR3 length equals 11 residues. This sequence joins TRBV11-1 and TRBJ2-7; D is unclear. The sequencing input was naive CD4+ T cells sorted from blood. Subset: CD45RA+ positively selected. The receptor comes from a man aged 30 to 45 in good health. The CDR3 DNA sequence: TGTGCCAGCAGCTTGACCGGCGAGCAGTACTTC. Protein sequence: CASSLTGEQYF. The variable domain in full, with the rest retrieved from reference TRBV11-1 and TRBJ2-7, is EAEVAQSPRYKITEKSQAVAFWCDPISGHATLYWYRQILGQGPELLVQFQDESVVDDSQLPKDRFSAERLKGVDSTLKIQPAELGDSAMYLCASSLTGEQYFGPGTRLTVT.